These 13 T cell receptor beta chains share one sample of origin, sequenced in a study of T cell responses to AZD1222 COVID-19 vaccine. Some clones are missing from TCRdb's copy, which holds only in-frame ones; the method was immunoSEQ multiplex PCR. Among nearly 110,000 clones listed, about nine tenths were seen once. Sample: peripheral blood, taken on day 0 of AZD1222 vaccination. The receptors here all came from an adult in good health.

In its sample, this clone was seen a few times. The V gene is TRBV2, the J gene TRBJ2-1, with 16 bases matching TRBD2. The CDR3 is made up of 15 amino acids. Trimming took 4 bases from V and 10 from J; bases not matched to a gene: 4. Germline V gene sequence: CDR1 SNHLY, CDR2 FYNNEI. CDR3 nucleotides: TGTGCCAGCAGTGTCGTGGGACTAGCGGGAGGGGAGCAGTTCTTC. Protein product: CASSVVGLAGGEQFF.

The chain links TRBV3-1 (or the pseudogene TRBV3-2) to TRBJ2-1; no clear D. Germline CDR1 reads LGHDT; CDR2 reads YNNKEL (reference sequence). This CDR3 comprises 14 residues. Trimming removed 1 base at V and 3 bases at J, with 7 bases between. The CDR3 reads CASSQGNGYNEQFF. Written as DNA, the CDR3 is TGTGCCAGCAGCCAAGGGAACGGCTACAATGAGCAGTTCTTC.

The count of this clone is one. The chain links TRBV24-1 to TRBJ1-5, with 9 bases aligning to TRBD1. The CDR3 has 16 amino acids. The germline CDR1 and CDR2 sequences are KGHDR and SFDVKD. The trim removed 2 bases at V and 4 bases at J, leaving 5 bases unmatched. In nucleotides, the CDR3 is TGTGCCACCAGTGATTACAGGGGGCGATGGAATCAGCCCCAGCATTTT. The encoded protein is CATSDYRGRWNQPQHF.

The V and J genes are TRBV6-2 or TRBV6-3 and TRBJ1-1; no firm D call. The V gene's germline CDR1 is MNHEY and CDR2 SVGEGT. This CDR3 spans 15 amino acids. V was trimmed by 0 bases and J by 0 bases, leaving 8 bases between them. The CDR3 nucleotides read TGTGCCAGCAGTTACTCGGGCGGAGTGAACACTGAAGCTTTCTTT. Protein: CASSYSGGVNTEAFF.

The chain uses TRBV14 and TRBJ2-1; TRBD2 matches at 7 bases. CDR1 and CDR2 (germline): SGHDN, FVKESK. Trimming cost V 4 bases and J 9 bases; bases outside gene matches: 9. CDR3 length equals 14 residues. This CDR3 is CASSLILREAEQFF. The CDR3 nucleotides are TGTGCCAGCAGCCTCATCCTTCGGGAGGCTGAGCAGTTCTTC.

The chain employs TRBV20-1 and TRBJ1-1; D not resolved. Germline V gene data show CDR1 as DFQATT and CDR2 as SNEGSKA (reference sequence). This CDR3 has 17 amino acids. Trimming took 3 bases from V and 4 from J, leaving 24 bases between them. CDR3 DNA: TGCAGTGCTAGTAACGTAGAGAGTGTGGGTTTAGCCACTGAAGCTTTCTTT. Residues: CSASNVESVGLATEAFF.

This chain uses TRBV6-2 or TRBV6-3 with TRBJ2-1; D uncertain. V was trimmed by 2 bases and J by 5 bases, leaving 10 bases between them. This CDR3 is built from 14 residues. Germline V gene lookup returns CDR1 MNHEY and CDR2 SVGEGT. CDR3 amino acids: CASSYADFNNEQFF. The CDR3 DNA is TGTGCCAGCAGTTACGCTGACTTTAACAATGAGCAGTTCTTC.

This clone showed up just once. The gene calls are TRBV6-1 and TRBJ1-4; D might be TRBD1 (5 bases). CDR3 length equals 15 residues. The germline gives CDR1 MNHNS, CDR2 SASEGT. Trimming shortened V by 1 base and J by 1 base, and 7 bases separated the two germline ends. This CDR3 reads CASSEGQGTNEKLFF. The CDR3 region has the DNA TGTGCCAGCAGTGAAGGTCAGGGAACTAATGAAAAACTGTTTTTT.

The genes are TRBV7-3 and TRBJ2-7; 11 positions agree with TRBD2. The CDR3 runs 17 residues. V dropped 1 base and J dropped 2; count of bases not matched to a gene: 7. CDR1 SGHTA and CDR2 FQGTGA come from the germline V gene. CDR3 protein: CASSLSSGGALPYEQYF. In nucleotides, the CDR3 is TGTGCCAGCAGCTTAAGTAGCGGGGGGGCTCTGCCCTACGAGCAGTACTTC.

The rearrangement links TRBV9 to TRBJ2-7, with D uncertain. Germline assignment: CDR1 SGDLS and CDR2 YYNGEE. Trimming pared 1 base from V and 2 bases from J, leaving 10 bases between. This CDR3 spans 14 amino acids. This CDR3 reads CASSVRPTPYEQYF. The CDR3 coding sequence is TGTGCCAGCAGCGTACGTCCTACCCCCTACGAGCAGTACTTC. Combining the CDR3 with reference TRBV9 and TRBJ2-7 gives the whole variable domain DSGVTQTPKHLITATGQRVTLRCSPRSGDLSVYWYQQSLDQGLQFLIQYYNGEERAKGNILERFSAQQFPDLHSELNLSSLELGDSALYFCASSVRPTPYEQYFGPGTRLTVT.

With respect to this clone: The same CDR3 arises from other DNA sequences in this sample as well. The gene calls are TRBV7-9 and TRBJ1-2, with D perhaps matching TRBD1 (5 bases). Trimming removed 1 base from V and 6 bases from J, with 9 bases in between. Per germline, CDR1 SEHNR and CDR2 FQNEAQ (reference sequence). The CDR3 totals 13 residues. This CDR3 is CASSLGREDGYTF. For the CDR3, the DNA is TGTGCCAGCAGCTTAGGCAGGGAGGATGGCTACACCTTC. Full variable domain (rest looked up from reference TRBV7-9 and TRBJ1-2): DTGVSQNPRHKITKRGQNVTFRCDPISEHNRLYWYRQTLGQGPEFLTYFQNEAQLEKSRLLSDRFSAERPKGSFSTLEIQRTEQGDSAMYLCASSLGREDGYTFGSGTRLTVV.

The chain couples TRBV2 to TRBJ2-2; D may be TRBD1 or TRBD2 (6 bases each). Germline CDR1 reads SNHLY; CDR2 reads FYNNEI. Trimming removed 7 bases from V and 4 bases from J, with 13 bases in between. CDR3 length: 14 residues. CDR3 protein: CASISGAGTGELFF. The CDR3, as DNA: TGTGCCAGCATTTCGGGGGCAGGCACCGGGGAGCTGTTTTTT. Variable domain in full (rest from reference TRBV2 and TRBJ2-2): EPEVTQTPSHQVTQMGQEVILRCVPISNHLYFYWYRQILGQKVEFLVSFYNNEISEKSEIFDDQFSVERPDGSNFTLKIRSTKLEDSAMYFCASISGAGTGELFFGEGSRLTVL.

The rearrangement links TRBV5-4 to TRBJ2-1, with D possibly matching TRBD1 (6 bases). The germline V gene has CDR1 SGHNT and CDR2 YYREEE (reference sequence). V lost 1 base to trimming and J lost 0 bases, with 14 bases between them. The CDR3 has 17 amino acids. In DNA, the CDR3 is TGTGCCAGCAGCTTGCAGTTGGACAGCCTCTCCTACAATGAGCAGTTCTTC. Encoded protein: CASSLQLDSLSYNEQFF.